The text below deals with one T cell receptor beta chain. In germline, CDR1 is SEHNR, CDR2 FQNEAQ (reference sequence). This CDR3 region has 16 residues. V lost 0 bases, J lost 3 bases, and 3 bases stayed unmatched. Indicated time point: technical triplicate 2. The sorted libraries involved the use of under 1.2 million CD4+ or CD8+ T cells. The record originates from a study of neurological immune-mediated disorders. 5'RACE employing 10-nucleotide random UMIs yielded the cDNA. TCRdb recomputed calls from the 5' RACE reads with MiXCR, one row per CDR3 protein. The sample yields roughly 32,000 distinct CDR3 sequences, roughly 13% seen once.

The chain combines TRBV7-9 with TRBJ1-3, with 9 bases lining up with TRBD1. This receptor was obtained from a female donor with HTLV-1-associated myelopathy (HAM/TSP). Sequenced sample: CD4+ T cells from blood. This chain's CDR3 is CASSLAGTGNGNTIYF. CDR3 DNA sequence: TGTGCCAGCAGCTTAGCCGGGACAGGGAATGGAAACACCATATATTTT.